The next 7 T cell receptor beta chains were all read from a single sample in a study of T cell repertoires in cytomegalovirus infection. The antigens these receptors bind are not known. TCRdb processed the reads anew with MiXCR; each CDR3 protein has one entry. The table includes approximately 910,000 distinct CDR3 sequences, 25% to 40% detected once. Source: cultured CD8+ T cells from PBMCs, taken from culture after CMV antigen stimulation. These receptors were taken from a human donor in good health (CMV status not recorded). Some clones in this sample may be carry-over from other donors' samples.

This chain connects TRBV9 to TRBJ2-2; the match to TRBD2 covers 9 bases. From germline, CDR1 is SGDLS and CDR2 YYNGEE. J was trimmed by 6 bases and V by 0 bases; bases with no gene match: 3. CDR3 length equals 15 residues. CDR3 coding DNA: TGTGCCAGCAGCGTAGTAGCGGGGGAATCCGGGGAGCTGTTTTTT. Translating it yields CASSVVAGESGELFF.

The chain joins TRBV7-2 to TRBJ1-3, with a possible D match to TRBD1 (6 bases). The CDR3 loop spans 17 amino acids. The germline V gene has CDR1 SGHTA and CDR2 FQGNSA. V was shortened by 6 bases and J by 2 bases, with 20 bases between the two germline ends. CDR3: CASRVITGMIPGNTIYF. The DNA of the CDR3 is TGTGCCAGCAGAGTTATTACAGGGATGATTCCTGGAAACACCATATATTTT.

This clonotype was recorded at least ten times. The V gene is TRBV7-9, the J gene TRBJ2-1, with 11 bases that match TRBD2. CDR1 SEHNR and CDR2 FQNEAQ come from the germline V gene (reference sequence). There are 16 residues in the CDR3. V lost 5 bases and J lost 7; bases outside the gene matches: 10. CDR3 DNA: TGTGCCAGCAGCCCAAAACTAGCGGGGGCCTGGAATGAGCAGTTCTTC. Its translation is CASSPKLAGAWNEQFF. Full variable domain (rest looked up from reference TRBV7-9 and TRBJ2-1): DTGVSQNPRHKITKRGQNVTFRCDPISEHNRLYWYRQTLGQGPEFLTYFQNEAQLEKSRLLSDRFSAERPKGSFSTLEIQRTEQGDSAMYLCASSPKLAGAWNEQFFGPGTRLTVL.

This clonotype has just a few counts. Here the CDR3 reads CASSPERRGFQETQYF. CDR3 sequence (DNA): TGTGCCAGCAGTCCGGAACGGCGGGGGTTTCAAGAGACCCAGTACTTC. This chain uses TRBV28 with TRBJ2-5, with 7 bases matching TRBD2. The CDR3 is made up of 16 amino acids. The ends lost 5 bases at V and 2 bases at J; junction bases unmatched: 11. CDR1 is MDHEN, CDR2 SYDVKM, per germline.

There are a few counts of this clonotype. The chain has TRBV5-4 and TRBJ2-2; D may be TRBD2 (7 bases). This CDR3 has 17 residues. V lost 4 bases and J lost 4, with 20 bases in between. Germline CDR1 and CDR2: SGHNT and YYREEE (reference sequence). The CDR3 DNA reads TGTGCCAGCAGCCCCGGGGGGCTGGGGCCAGGCACCGGGGAGCTGTTTTTT. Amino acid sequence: CASSPGGLGPGTGELFF.

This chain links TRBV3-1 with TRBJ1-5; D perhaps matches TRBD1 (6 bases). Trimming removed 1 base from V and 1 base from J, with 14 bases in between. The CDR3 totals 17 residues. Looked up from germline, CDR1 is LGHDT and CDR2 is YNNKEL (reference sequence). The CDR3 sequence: CASSQGSPGQSNQPQHF. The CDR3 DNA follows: TGTGCCAGCAGCCAAGGATCCCCGGGACAAAGCAATCAGCCCCAGCATTTT.

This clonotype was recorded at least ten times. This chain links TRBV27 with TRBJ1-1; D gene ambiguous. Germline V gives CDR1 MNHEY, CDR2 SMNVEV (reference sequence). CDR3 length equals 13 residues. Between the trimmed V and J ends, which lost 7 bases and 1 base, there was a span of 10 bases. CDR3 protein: CASTTGRNTEAFF. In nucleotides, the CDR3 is TGTGCCAGCACCACGGGCAGGAACACTGAAGCTTTCTTT.